This T cell receptor (beta chain) emerged from a study of regulatory T cells in long-lasting Graves disease. Time point here: newly diagnosed GD, antithyroid drugs for less than 3 months. The TCR library was prepared using RNA isolated from PBMCs. Library construction for TCR beta used iRepertoire HTBI primers and Arm-PCR of CDR3 regions. TCRdb reanalysed the multiplex PCR reads using MiXCR and keeps one entry per CDR3 protein. The top ten hold more than 10% of the sample, which has approximately 470,000 distinct CDR3 sequences, under 20% seen once. These data were also reused for a study on T cells in Graves' hyperthyroidism and ophthalmopathy. That investigation notes: Exclusion criteria comprised uncontrolled infection, other autoimmune disease, pregnancy or lactation. The study used the HTBI primer set for a first-round RT-PCR of the TCR CDR3. Most expanded thyroid clonotypes above 0.001 also appeared in blood.

This specimen was peripheral blood mononuclear cells (PBMCs), taken at new diagnosis, from a patient treated with antithyroid drugs. The origin of this receptor is a man aged 40-50 years with Graves disease.

CDR3 residues: CASSLLPGLAVTDTQYF. CDR3 bases: TGCGCCAGCAGCCTCCTTCCGGGACTAGCGGTCACAGATACGCAGTATTTT. The V and J genes are TRBV4-1 and TRBJ2-3; 11 bases are a match to TRBD2. Germline V gene data show CDR1 as MGHRA and CDR2 as YSYEKL. This CDR3 has 17 amino acids. J lost 2 bases, V lost 4 bases, and 8 bases had no gene match.